This T cell receptor beta chain comes out of a study of shared clonotypes between healthy human individuals. Profiling relied on immunoSEQ multiplex PCR, and the TCRdb table lists in-frame clones only, not all of them. In the table there are some 2,100,000 clones, around 93% of which are singletons. With respect to this clone: The same CDR3 can be traced to other DNA sequences in this sample.

Naive CD8 cells lacked CD45RO and underwent positive selection for CCR7, leaving out terminally differentiated effector memory CD45RA+ cells. The specimen was naive CD8+ T cells from PBMCs. The sequence was obtained from a man aged 18 to 29 in good health. Some clones in this sample may be carry-over from other donors' samples.

CDR3 sequence reads: CASSSRQGSYEQYF. CDR3 bases: TGTGCCAGCAGTTCCCGACAGGGATCGTACGAGCAGTACTTC. The chain uses TRBV6-5 and TRBJ2-7; 7 positions agree with TRBD1. Trimming took 4 bases from V and 4 from J; bases not matched to a gene: 7. Germline CDR1 MNHEY, CDR2 SVGAGI. The CDR3 extends over 14 amino acids.